This T cell receptor beta chain was sequenced in a study of shared clonotypes between healthy human individuals. Study summary: Donors were two women and a few men aged 18 to 49.

The germline gives CDR1 SGHNT, CDR2 YYREEE (reference sequence). The CDR3 has 14 amino acids. Trimming took 2 bases from V and 4 from J; bases not matched to a gene: 4. CD45RO-negative, CCR7-positively selected cells formed the naive CD8 fraction, excluding terminally differentiated effector memory CD45RA+ cells. Donors were healthy HIV-negative adults without recently reported acute infections or vaccinations. All of the donors resided in Nashville, Tennessee, and each was a Caucasian adult. Some clones are missing from TCRdb's copy, which holds only in-frame ones; the method was immunoSEQ multiplex PCR. This sample carries about 580,000 clones, 98% of them seen once, and the ten largest clones take around 0.3%.

The sequenced sample was naive CD8+ T cells sorted from blood. This rearrangement joins TRBV5-4 to TRBJ2-3, with 7 bases that match TRBD1. This TCR derives from a man in his thirties or forties in good health. CDR3 DNA sequence: TGTGCCAGCAGCTTCGGACAGGTAGCAGATACGCAGTATTTT. This sequence encodes CASSFGQVADTQYF.